The T cell receptor (beta chain) described here comes from a study of blood T cell repertoires in COVID-19. Study summary: Collection of acute and convalescent COVID-19 samples took place in the United States, Italy and Spain. PBMCs, B-cell-depleted T cells, or T cells provided the cDNA or gDNA that made up the material.

As processed by the authors: Nucleated cell number was recorded as an estimate derived from reference gene primer amplification. Sequencing was performed with immunoSEQ multiplex PCR; in TCRdb, only in-frame clones are kept and a portion is missing. V, J and clone size were drawn from that table, and D and trimming were deduced from the DNA. The table lists tens of thousands of clones, 65% to 90% of them singletons, with roughly 25% in the top ten. The table lists this clone with a count of one. From germline, CDR1 is WSHSY and CDR2 SAAADI. The CDR3 contains 15 residues. V was clipped by 6 bases and J by 4 bases; unmatched bases: 10.

This clonotype was sampled from a man aged 55 to 70 with acute or convalescent COVID-19. Sequences were obtained from peripheral blood. The chain carries TRBV10-2 and TRBJ2-7; 9 bases align to TRBD1. CDR3 coding DNA: TGCGCCAGCAGATTAGGACAGGGGCCATGGTACGAGCAGTACGTC. Translation gives CASRLGQGPWYEQYV.